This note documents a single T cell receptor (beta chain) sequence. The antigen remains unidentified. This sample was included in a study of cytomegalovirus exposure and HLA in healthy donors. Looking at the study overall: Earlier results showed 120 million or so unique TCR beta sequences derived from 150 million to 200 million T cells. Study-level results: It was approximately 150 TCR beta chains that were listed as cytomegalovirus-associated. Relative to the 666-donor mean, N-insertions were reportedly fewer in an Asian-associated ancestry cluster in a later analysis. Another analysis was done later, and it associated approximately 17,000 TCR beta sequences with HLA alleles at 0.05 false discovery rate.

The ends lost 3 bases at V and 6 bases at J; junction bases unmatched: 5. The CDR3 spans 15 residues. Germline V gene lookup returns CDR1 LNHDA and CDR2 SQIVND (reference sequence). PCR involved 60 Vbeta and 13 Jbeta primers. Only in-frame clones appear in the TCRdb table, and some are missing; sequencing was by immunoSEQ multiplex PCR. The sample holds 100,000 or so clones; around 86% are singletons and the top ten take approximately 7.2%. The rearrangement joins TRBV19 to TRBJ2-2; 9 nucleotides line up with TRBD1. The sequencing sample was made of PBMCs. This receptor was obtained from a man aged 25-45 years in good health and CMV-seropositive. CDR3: CASSIGTGWAGELFF. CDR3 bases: TGTGCCAGTAGTATCGGGACAGGGTGGGCCGGGGAGCTGTTTTTT.